A selection of T cell receptor beta chains follows, all from one sample in a study of type 1 and type 2 diabetes patients. Using its own MiXCR run on the multiplex PCR reads, TCRdb lists one record per CDR3 protein. The sample holds some 250,000 distinct CDR3 sequences; roughly 50% are singletons and the top ten take roughly 15%. The sample consisted of peripheral blood mononuclear cells (PBMCs). These receptors were obtained from a man between 18 and 29 years old with type 2 diabetes. Both conserved end residues are part of each CDR3. The order of the fields is J gene, clone size, V gene, D gene, CDR3 protein, CDR3 DNA. The D gene is left open where the match is weak. Some rows have no size entry. The others give once, few or many, or a class for an expanded clone.

j_gene: TRBJ1-6; abundance: few; v_gene: TRBV2; d_gene: TRBD1; CDR3aa: CASTQGVYNSPLHF; CDR3nt: TGTGCCAGCACTCAGGGGGTCTATAATTCACCCCTCCACTTT
j_gene: TRBJ2-7; abundance: few; v_gene: TRBV7-2; d_gene: NA; CDR3aa: CASSGVQGIVYEQYF; CDR3nt: TGTGCCAGCAGCGGCGTTCAGGGGATCGTCTACGAGCAGTACTTC
j_gene: TRBJ2-5; abundance: NA; v_gene: TRBV25-1; d_gene: NA; CDR3aa: CASSELLGSKETQYF; CDR3nt: TGTGCCAGCAGTGAATTGTTAGGGAGTAAAGAGACCCAGTACTTC
j_gene: TRBJ1-2; abundance: few; v_gene: TRBV7-6; d_gene: NA; CDR3aa: CASSLGSGSSYGYTF; CDR3nt: TGTGCCAGCAGCTTAGGCTCCGGGAGTTCCTATGGCTACACCTTC
j_gene: TRBJ2-2; abundance: NA; v_gene: TRBV29-1; d_gene: NA; CDR3aa: CSVLANTGELFF; CDR3nt: TGCAGCGTTTTGGCGAACACCGGGGAGCTGTTTTTT
j_gene: TRBJ2-7; abundance: once; v_gene: TRBV11-2; d_gene: NA; CDR3aa: CASSFSRSYVQYF; CDR3nt: TGTGCCAGCAGCTTTTCCAGGTCCTACGTGCAGTACTTC
j_gene: TRBJ2-6; abundance: NA; v_gene: TRBV6-5; d_gene: NA; CDR3aa: CASGTQNSGANVLTF; CDR3nt: TGTGCCAGCGGGACACAGAACTCTGGGGCCAACGTCCTGACTTTC
j_gene: TRBJ1-1; abundance: few; v_gene: TRBV7-6; d_gene: NA; CDR3aa: CASSTREGTEAFF; CDR3nt: TGTGCCAGCAGCACCAGGGAAGGCACTGAAGCTTTCTTT
j_gene: TRBJ2-1; abundance: few; v_gene: TRBV7-2; d_gene: TRBD1; CDR3aa: CASTTGQGQQFF; CDR3nt: TGTGCCAGCACCACGGGACAGGGCCAGCAGTTCTTC
j_gene: TRBJ2-6; abundance: NA; v_gene: TRBV2; d_gene: NA; CDR3aa: CASKEALYSGANVLTF; CDR3nt: TGTGCCAGCAAGGAGGCTCTTTACTCTGGGGCCAACGTCCTGACTTTC
j_gene: TRBJ2-7; abundance: NA; v_gene: TRBV27; d_gene: NA; CDR3aa: CASSLLGKGYEQYF; CDR3nt: TGTGCCAGCAGTTTATTGGGTAAGGGCTACGAGCAGTACTTC
j_gene: TRBJ2-5; abundance: few; v_gene: TRBV12-3/TRBV12-4; d_gene: NA; CDR3aa: CASSFVRDARKTQYF; CDR3nt: TGTGCCAGCAGTTTCGTGAGGGACGCCCGAAAGACCCAGTACTTC
j_gene: TRBJ2-2; abundance: NA; v_gene: TRBV28; d_gene: NA; CDR3aa: CASREGRGTGELFF; CDR3nt: TGTGCCAGCAGGGAGGGACGTGGCACCGGGGAGCTGTTTTTT
j_gene: TRBJ2-1; abundance: few; v_gene: TRBV2; d_gene: TRBD2; CDR3aa: CASSVRTSGESYNEQFF; CDR3nt: TGTGCCAGCAGCGTTAGGACTAGCGGGGAATCCTACAATGAGCAGTTCTTC
j_gene: TRBJ1-6; abundance: NA; v_gene: TRBV19; d_gene: NA; CDR3aa: CASSIGESISPLHF; CDR3nt: TGTGCCAGTAGTATCGGGGAGAGTATTTCACCCCTCCACTTT
j_gene: TRBJ2-7; abundance: NA; v_gene: TRBV6-5; d_gene: NA; CDR3aa: CASSYLGGGTHYEQYF; CDR3nt: TGTGCCAGCAGTTACCTGGGAGGCGGGACCCACTACGAGCAGTACTTC
j_gene: TRBJ2-5; abundance: NA; v_gene: TRBV19; d_gene: NA; CDR3aa: CASSLSQGRETQHF; CDR3nt: TGTGCCAGTAGTCTCAGTCAGGGCCGGGAGACCCAGCACTTC
j_gene: TRBJ2-7; abundance: NA; v_gene: TRBV2; d_gene: NA; CDR3aa: CASSAWYEQYF; CDR3nt: TGTGCCAGCAGTGCCTGGTACGAGCAGTACTTC
j_gene: TRBJ1-2; abundance: few; v_gene: TRBV7-2; d_gene: TRBD1; CDR3aa: CASRAGGSVGYGYTF; CDR3nt: TGTGCCAGCAGGGCAGGGGGCTCTGTAGGGTATGGCTACACCTTC
j_gene: TRBJ2-1; abundance: NA; v_gene: TRBV5-1; d_gene: TRBD2; CDR3aa: CASSLARTSGPNEQFF; CDR3nt: TGCGCCAGCAGCTTGGCCAGGACTAGCGGTCCCAATGAGCAGTTCTTC
j_gene: TRBJ2-1; abundance: NA; v_gene: TRBV10-2; d_gene: TRBD2; CDR3aa: CASSDLAGGPLQFF; CDR3nt: TGCGCCAGCAGTGATCTAGCGGGAGGGCCGTTGCAGTTCTTC
j_gene: TRBJ1-4; abundance: few; v_gene: TRBV19; d_gene: NA; CDR3aa: CASRRGSRTVANEKLFF; CDR3nt: TGTGCCAGTAGGCGCGGATCACGCACGGTGGCTAATGAAAAACTGTTTTTT
j_gene: TRBJ2-7; abundance: many; v_gene: TRBV7-2; d_gene: TRBD1; CDR3aa: CASSLDRSSYEQYF; CDR3nt: TGTGCCAGCAGCTTGGACAGGAGCTCCTACGAGCAGTACTTC
j_gene: TRBJ2-4; abundance: NA; v_gene: TRBV7-3; d_gene: TRBD1; CDR3aa: CASSRTGTGPKNIQYF; CDR3nt: TGTGCCAGCAGCCGGACCGGGACAGGGCCCAAAAACATTCAGTACTTC
j_gene: TRBJ1-6; abundance: NA; v_gene: TRBV6-5; d_gene: TRBD1; CDR3aa: CATRTGSNSPLHF; CDR3nt: TGTGCCACCCGGACAGGATCTAATTCACCCCTCCACTTT
j_gene: TRBJ1-6; abundance: few; v_gene: TRBV7-2; d_gene: NA; CDR3aa: CASSLEGMNSPLHF; CDR3nt: TGTGCCAGCAGCTTAGAAGGGATGAATTCACCCCTCCACTTT
j_gene: TRBJ2-7; abundance: few; v_gene: TRBV6-5; d_gene: TRBD1; CDR3aa: CASSYARTGYEQYF; CDR3nt: TGTGCCAGCAGTTACGCTAGGACAGGATACGAGCAGTACTTC
j_gene: TRBJ2-3; abundance: few; v_gene: TRBV5-1; d_gene: NA; CDR3aa: CASSLVVGATDTQYF; CDR3nt: TGCGCCAGCAGCTTGGTTGTGGGGGCCACAGATACGCAGTATTTT
j_gene: TRBJ1-1; abundance: NA; v_gene: TRBV7-8; d_gene: NA; CDR3aa: CASSYMATMNTEAFF; CDR3nt: TGTGCCAGCAGTTACATGGCGACCATGAACACTGAAGCTTTCTTT
j_gene: TRBJ1-3; abundance: NA; v_gene: TRBV29-1; d_gene: TRBD1; CDR3aa: CSVETGGNTIYF; CDR3nt: TGCAGCGTTGAGACAGGGGGAAACACCATATATTTT
j_gene: TRBJ2-7; abundance: NA; v_gene: TRBV7-3; d_gene: TRBD1; CDR3aa: CASSLTGADEQYF; CDR3nt: TGTGCCAGCAGCTTGACAGGGGCCGACGAGCAGTACTTC
j_gene: TRBJ1-5; abundance: NA; v_gene: TRBV7-2; d_gene: NA; CDR3aa: CATSDQRWPWGQPQHF; CDR3nt: TGTGCCACCAGTGACCAGAGGTGGCCGTGGGGTCAGCCCCAGCATTTT
j_gene: TRBJ1-5; abundance: NA; v_gene: TRBV6-1; d_gene: TRBD1; CDR3aa: CASSPQGDGPQHF; CDR3nt: TGTGCCAGCAGCCCGCAGGGGGATGGGCCCCAGCATTTT
j_gene: TRBJ1-1; abundance: NA; v_gene: TRBV12-3/TRBV12-4; d_gene: NA; CDR3aa: CASSFRSEAFF; CDR3nt: TGTGCCAGCAGTTTTCGGAGTGAAGCTTTCTTT
j_gene: TRBJ2-7; abundance: few; v_gene: TRBV29-1; d_gene: NA; CDR3aa: CSVVSGDYEQYF; CDR3nt: TGCAGCGTTGTCTCCGGAGACTACGAGCAGTACTTC
j_gene: TRBJ2-2; abundance: NA; v_gene: TRBV10-3; d_gene: TRBD1; CDR3aa: CAISQTGTETGELFF; CDR3nt: TGTGCCATCAGCCAAACCGGGACAGAAACCGGGGAGCTGTTTTTT
j_gene: TRBJ1-1; abundance: many; v_gene: TRBV10-2; d_gene: NA; CDR3aa: CASSEGFRTEAFF; CDR3nt: TGCGCCAGCAGTGAGGGATTTAGGACTGAAGCTTTCTTT
j_gene: TRBJ1-6; abundance: NA; v_gene: TRBV7-2; d_gene: TRBD1; CDR3aa: CASSISRQGFGVESLHF; CDR3nt: TGTGCCAGCAGCATTAGTAGACAGGGATTCGGGGTAGAGTCCCTCCACTTT
j_gene: TRBJ1-4; abundance: NA; v_gene: TRBV18; d_gene: NA; CDR3aa: CASSPAAAAEKLFF; CDR3nt: TGTGCCAGCTCACCTGCCGCAGCGGCTGAAAAACTGTTTTTT
j_gene: TRBJ2-7; abundance: once; v_gene: TRBV10-1; d_gene: NA; CDR3aa: CASIDGSYEQYF; CDR3nt: TGCGCCAGCATCGACGGATCCTACGAGCAGTACTTC
j_gene: TRBJ2-2; abundance: NA; v_gene: TRBV7-9; d_gene: NA; CDR3aa: CASSLPRLADTRQGATGELFF; CDR3nt: TGTGCCAGCAGCTTACCACGACTAGCGGACACTCGGCAGGGGGCCACCGGGGAGCTGTTTTTT
j_gene: TRBJ2-7; abundance: NA; v_gene: TRBV7-2; d_gene: NA; CDR3aa: CASSFRTTQKYEQYF; CDR3nt: TGTGCCAGCAGCTTTCGGACTACTCAGAAATACGAGCAGTACTTC
j_gene: TRBJ2-7; abundance: NA; v_gene: TRBV7-8; d_gene: NA; CDR3aa: CASSSTRDPSYEQYF; CDR3nt: TGTGCCAGCAGCTCGACAAGGGACCCTAGCTACGAGCAGTACTTC
j_gene: TRBJ2-7; abundance: NA; v_gene: TRBV2; d_gene: TRBD1; CDR3aa: CASSAQGVIEQYF; CDR3nt: TGTGCCAGCAGTGCACAGGGGGTCATCGAGCAGTACTTC
j_gene: TRBJ1-3; abundance: NA; v_gene: TRBV12-3/TRBV12-4; d_gene: TRBD1; CDR3aa: CASRTGGSGNTIYF; CDR3nt: TGTGCCAGCAGGACAGGGGGCTCTGGAAACACCATATATTTT
j_gene: TRBJ2-7; abundance: NA; v_gene: TRBV12-3/TRBV12-4; d_gene: NA; CDR3aa: CASSFPLGGDSYEQYF; CDR3nt: TGTGCCAGCAGTTTCCCCCTGGGAGGGGACAGCTACGAGCAGTACTTC